The source of this T cell receptor (beta chain) is a study of blood T cell repertoires in COVID-19. Looking at the study overall: Samples of COVID-19 (acute and convalescent) were obtained from the United States, Italy and Spain. Sources were T cells, B-cell-depleted T cells, or PBMCs; the material itself was cDNA or gDNA.

The germline V gene has CDR1 KGHDR and CDR2 SFDVKD. Trimming removed 3 bases at V and 8 bases at J, with 12 bases between. This CDR3 is 14 amino acids long. Original processing notes: Researchers report that nucleated cell counts were estimated from reference gene primer amplification. TCRdb's table, derived via immunoSEQ multiplex PCR, lists solely in-frame clones and lacks some. For V, J and clone size, that table is used; D and trimming come from the DNA. The data hold around 60,000 clones, with roughly 77% observed a single time. The clonotype originates from an older man with acute or convalescent COVID-19. The V gene is TRBV24-1, the J gene TRBJ1-4, with D perhaps matching TRBD1 (5 bases). Material for sequencing was peripheral blood. Here the CDR3 DNA reads TGTGCCACCAGTGATCCCAGGGTAGGAGAAAAACTGTTTTTT. This translates into CATSDPRVGEKLFF.